This entry lists 30 T cell receptor beta chains sequenced from one sample in a study of T cell repertoires in cytomegalovirus infection. Their antigen targets remain unknown. TCRdb re-derived calls from the reads in MiXCR, one entry per CDR3 protein. The sample yields hundreds of thousands of distinct CDR3 sequences, roughly 42% seen once. The material was cultured PBMCs, obtained from culture after CMV antigen stimulation. These receptors came from a human donor in good health (CMV status not recorded). Some clones in this sample may be carry-over from other donors' samples.

This chain joins TRBV7-6 and TRBJ2-7; 7 bases are shared with TRBD2. This CDR3 region has 17 residues. Germline lookup yields CDR1 SGHVS and CDR2 FNYEAQ. V dropped 4 bases and J dropped 3; count of bases not matched to a gene: 15. The CDR3 is CASSSLTGGSSDYEQYF. The CDR3 DNA sequence: TGTGCCAGCAGCTCCCTAACGGGGGGTTCGAGCGACTACGAGCAGTACTTC.

The chain has TRBV6-5 and TRBJ1-1; D is ambiguous. The V and J ends lost 5 bases and 0 bases respectively, with 10 bases between them. The CDR3 totals 14 residues. Germline lookup yields CDR1 MNHEY and CDR2 SVGAGI. CDR3 sequence: CASSQGPMNTEAFF. The CDR3 nucleotides are TGTGCCAGCAGTCAAGGACCGATGAACACTGAAGCTTTCTTT.

This chain links TRBV7-2 with TRBJ2-1; TRBD2 is a possible D gene (5 bases). V lost 0 bases, J lost 4 bases, and 10 bases lay in between. Germline V gene data show CDR1 as SGHTA and CDR2 as FQGNSA. The CDR3 is 15 residues long. The CDR3 nucleotides are TGTGCCAGCAGCTTAGCGACGGGGAGATACAATGAGCAGTTCTTC. It yields the protein CASSLATGRYNEQFF.

This clonotype was seen a handful of times. The chain carries TRBV7-8 and TRBJ2-2; no clear D. Germline V gene lookup returns CDR1 SGHVS and CDR2 FQNEAQ. V gave up 5 bases and J gave up 4 bases, with 11 bases separating them. This CDR3 spans 14 amino acids. In nucleotides, the CDR3 is TGTGCCAGCAGCCAACGGAGAACCACCGGGGAGCTGTTTTTT. It specifies CASSQRRTTGELFF.

The chain links TRBV7-9 to TRBJ2-1; TRBD1 aligns across 10 bases. Germline loops: CDR1 SEHNR, CDR2 FQNEAQ (reference sequence). V shed 4 bases, J shed 0 bases, and the junction held 15 bases outside the gene matches. CDR3 length: 20 residues. The CDR3 region has the DNA TGTGCCAGCAGCTCTAATAGGGGGGACAGGGGCACTAGCTCCTACAATGAGCAGTTCTTC. As protein: CASSSNRGDRGTSSYNEQFF.

This clonotype was recorded a few times. The chain uses TRBV7-2 and TRBJ2-3; the match to TRBD1 covers 8 bases. Per germline, CDR1 SGHTA and CDR2 FQGNSA. J lost 0 bases, V lost 5 bases, and 4 bases had no gene match. This CDR3 is 15 amino acids long. CDR3 nucleotide sequence: TGTGCCAGCAGCCAACAGGGGGGTAGCACAGATACGCAGTATTTT. Encoded protein: CASSQQGGSTDTQYF.

V and J are TRBV6-1 and TRBJ2-1; no firm D call. Germline CDR1 MNHNS, CDR2 SASEGT. CDR3 length equals 13 residues. With 4 bases removed from V and 4 bases from J, the gap between germline ends came to 8 bases. Here the CDR3 DNA reads TGTGCCAGCAGTGCCAGTCTGTACAATGAGCAGTTCTTC. This sequence encodes CASSASLYNEQFF.

The J gene is TRBJ2-2, the V gene TRBV18, with 13 bases matching TRBD2. The CDR3 covers 18 residues. From germline, CDR1 is KGHSH and CDR2 LQKENI. With V trimmed by 1 base and J by 5 bases, 7 bases remained unmatched. The CDR3 DNA reads as TGTGCCAGCTCACCACGGACTAGCGGGAGCCAGGGGACCGGGGAGCTGTTTTTT. Translation: CASSPRTSGSQGTGELFF.

This clonotype occurred once. The chain combines TRBV12-5 with TRBJ2-3, with TRBD2 matching 8 bases. The CDR3 totals 16 residues. Germline V gene lookup returns CDR1 LGHNT and CDR2 FRNRAP. V shed 7 bases and J 0 bases; nucleotides not matched to a gene: 9. CDR3 protein: CASAIGLAASTDTQYF. For the CDR3, the DNA is TGTGCTAGTGCCATAGGACTAGCAGCTAGCACAGATACGCAGTATTTT. Together with reference TRBV12-5 and TRBJ2-3, the CDR3 gives the full variable domain: DARVTQTPRHKVTEMGQEVTMRCQPILGHNTVFWYRQTMMQGLELLAYFRNRAPLDDSGMPKDRFSAEMPDATLATLKIQPSEPRDSAVYFCASAIGLAASTDTQYFGPGTRLTVL.

This clonotype occurred a few times. The rearrangement links TRBV19 to TRBJ2-1; D is unresolved. The CDR3 totals 12 residues. The V end lost 7 bases, the J end lost 7 bases, and 11 bases lay between the germline ends. The germline V gene encodes CDR1 LNHDA and CDR2 SQIVND (reference sequence). The DNA for the CDR3 is TGTGCCAGTACCTCCTGGCTTAATGAGCAGTTCTTC. Translation: CASTSWLNEQFF.

This clonotype appeared many times. This sequence joins TRBV7-2 and TRBJ2-7; a possible D gene is TRBD1 (6 bases). V gave up 3 bases and J gave up 6 bases, with 12 bases separating them. The CDR3 loop spans 13 amino acids. Germline values: CDR1 SGHTA, CDR2 FQGNSA. CDR3 DNA: TGTGCCAGCAGCTTCGTCGGCAGGGGCGAGCAGTACTTC. Translated: CASSFVGRGEQYF.

V is TRBV20-1 and J is TRBJ1-6; TRBD1 agrees at 8 bases. The CDR3 is 18 residues long. Per germline, CDR1 DFQATT and CDR2 SNEGSKA (reference sequence). V lost 3 bases, J lost 0 bases, and 10 bases stayed unmatched. CDR3 DNA sequence: TGCAGTGCTAGGCATCAGGGGGCGTTAGGCTCCTATAATTCACCCCTCCACTTT. Translation gives CSARHQGALGSYNSPLHF.

This rearrangement joins TRBV12-3 or TRBV12-4 to TRBJ1-2; D remains unclear. V was shortened by 4 bases and J by 6 bases, with 15 bases between the two germline ends. The CDR3 extends over 14 amino acids. CDR3 sequence: CASSSIGVRDGYTF. CDR3 in DNA: TGTGCCAGCAGTTCAATTGGGGTACGAGATGGCTACACCTTC.

V is TRBV5-6 and J is TRBJ2-1; possibly TRBD2 for D (6 bases). The CDR3 has 16 residues. Trimming shortened V by 1 base and J by 8 bases, and 19 bases separated the two germline ends. The germline CDR1 and CDR2 sequences are SGHDT and YYEEEE. In nucleotides, the CDR3 is TGTGCCAGCAGCTTGTTTATAGGAGGGTGGGTTGATGAGCAGTTCTTC. This translates into CASSLFIGGWVDEQFF.

In this sample, this clonotype turned up many times. This chain links TRBV6-6 with TRBJ1-5; D not resolved. CDR1 is MNHNY, CDR2 SVGAGI, per germline (reference sequence). The V end was cut by 0 bases, the J end by 2 bases, with 8 bases between. The length of the CDR3 is 15 residues. The chain's CDR3 is CASSYSQSGNQPQHF. The CDR3 DNA reads as TGTGCCAGCAGTTACTCCCAGAGTGGCAATCAGCCCCAGCATTTT.

This sequence joins TRBV20-1 and TRBJ2-4; D not resolved. The ends were cut back, 6 bases at V and 0 bases at J, with 15 bases in the middle. Germline V lookup: CDR1 DFQATT, CDR2 SNEGSKA (reference sequence). This CDR3 is 15 amino acids long. Written as DNA, the CDR3 is TGCAGTGCCACAAATGTGGGTCTAGCCAAAAACATTCAGTACTTC. Residues: CSATNVGLAKNIQYF.

The sample holds a few counts of this clonotype. V is TRBV12-3 or TRBV12-4 and J is TRBJ1-2; tentatively, D is TRBD1 (6 bases). The CDR3 contains 13 residues. Trimming removed 4 bases at V and 4 bases at J, with 10 bases between. The chain's CDR3 is CASSSGVFYGYTF. CDR3 coding DNA: TGTGCCAGCAGTTCAGGGGTTTTCTATGGCTACACCTTC.

This clonotype was seen a single time. This chain links TRBV19 with TRBJ1-5; no firm D call. This CDR3 region has 16 residues. V lost 3 bases and J 2 bases, leaving 14 bases between the germline ends. Germline assignment: CDR1 LNHDA and CDR2 SQIVND (reference sequence). DNA for the CDR3: TGTGCCAGTAGTATCGGTGGGCCTGGCGGCAATCAGCCCCAGCATTTT. It codes for CASSIGGPGGNQPQHF.

Only a few counts were recorded for this clonotype. The chain couples TRBV7-9 to TRBJ2-3, with 7 nucleotides matching TRBD1. With V trimmed by 6 bases and J by 8 bases, 5 bases remained unmatched. The CDR3 has 12 residues. The germline CDR1 and CDR2 sequences are SEHNR and FQNEAQ (reference sequence). CDR3 DNA sequence: TGTGCCAGCAGACAGGGGTGGGGTACGCAGTATTTT. It encodes CASRQGWGTQYF. Full variable domain (rest looked up from reference TRBV7-9 and TRBJ2-3): DTGVSQNPRHKITKRGQNVTFRCDPISEHNRLYWYRQTLGQGPEFLTYFQNEAQLEKSRLLSDRFSAERPKGSFSTLEIQRTEQGDSAMYLCASRQGWGTQYFGPGTRLTVL.

The CDR3 region has the DNA TGTGCCAGCAGTCCCCCGGACGGAGGGACCACCGGGGAGCTGTTTTTT. Translated: CASSPPDGGTTGELFF. The chain has TRBV2 and TRBJ2-2, with D perhaps TRBD2 (6 bases). The CDR3 runs 16 residues. The germline CDR1 and CDR2 sequences are SNHLY and FYNNEI. Trimming removed 5 bases at V and 4 bases at J, with 17 bases between. Together with reference TRBV2 and TRBJ2-2, the CDR3 gives the full variable domain: EPEVTQTPSHQVTQMGQEVILRCVPISNHLYFYWYRQILGQKVEFLVSFYNNEISEKSEIFDDQFSVERPDGSNFTLKIRSTKLEDSAMYFCASSPPDGGTTGELFFGEGSRLTVL.

This chain links TRBV12-5 with TRBJ1-2; weak D call: TRBD1 (5 bases). In germline, CDR1 is LGHNT, CDR2 FRNRAP. V was trimmed by 3 bases and J by 7 bases, leaving 6 bases between them. The CDR3 is 11 amino acids. The CDR3 DNA reads as TGTGCTAGTGGTTTAGGGGTTGGCTACACCTTC. It specifies CASGLGVGYTF.

This clonotype was counted a few times. The J gene is TRBJ2-5, the V gene TRBV27; either TRBD1 or TRBD2 may supply D (5 bases each). The germline V gene has CDR1 MNHEY and CDR2 SMNVEV (reference sequence). This CDR3 spans 13 amino acids. With 6 bases removed from V and 4 bases from J, the gap between germline ends came to 12 bases. The CDR3 here is CASRRTGPETQYF. The CDR3 DNA reads TGTGCCAGCAGACGGACGGGGCCAGAGACCCAGTACTTC.

The rearrangement joins TRBV7-2 to TRBJ2-5; the match to TRBD2 covers 10 bases. Unmatched junction bases numbered 7, after V lost 7 bases and J lost 2 bases. There are 15 residues in the CDR3. CDR1 and CDR2 from the germline V gene are SGHTA and FQGNSA. The CDR3 spells CASTKLAGRQETQYF. CDR3 DNA: TGTGCCAGCACCAAACTAGCGGGGAGACAAGAGACCCAGTACTTC. Variable domain in full (rest from reference TRBV7-2 and TRBJ2-5): GAGVSQSPSNKVTEKGKDVELRCDPISGHTALYWYRQSLGQGLEFLIYFQGNSAPDKSGLPSDRFSAERTGGSVSTLTIQRTQQEDSAVYLCASTKLAGRQETQYFGPGTRLLVL.

The CDR3 loop reads CASSLGAMNTEAFF. The CDR3 nucleotides read TGTGCCAGCAGCTTAGGAGCCATGAACACTGAAGCTTTCTTT. This rearrangement joins TRBV7-2 to TRBJ1-1, with unresolved D. V lost 1 base and J lost 0, with 6 bases in between. The CDR3 sequence is 14 residues long. Germline assignment: CDR1 SGHTA and CDR2 FQGNSA.

In this sample, this clonotype turned up a few times. The rearrangement links TRBV7-2 to TRBJ1-5, with D possibly TRBD1 on 6 matching bases. Germline V gene data show CDR1 as SGHTA and CDR2 as FQGNSA. CDR3 length: 16 residues. The V gene lost 1 base and the J gene lost 4 bases, with 14 bases spanning the gap. The CDR3 DNA sequence: TGTGCCAGCAGCTTAGTTTCAGGGGCTTGGAATCAGCCCCAGCATTTT. Its protein product is CASSLVSGAWNQPQHF.

The chain has TRBV5-5 and TRBJ1-2; TRBD1 agrees at 7 bases. CDR3 length equals 14 residues. Germline V gene lookup returns CDR1 SGHKS and CDR2 YYEKEE (reference sequence). V shed 0 bases and J 7 bases; nucleotides not matched to a gene: 6. The CDR3 is CASSLALGQSGYTF. DNA of the CDR3: TGTGCCAGCAGCTTGGCTTTGGGACAGAGTGGCTACACCTTC.

The table lists this clonotype with a few counts. This chain links TRBV7-2 with TRBJ1-5; D might be TRBD1 (5 bases). CDR3 length: 15 amino acids. Trimming left V 1 base short and J 6 bases short, with 13 bases between. Germline V gene lookup returns CDR1 SGHTA and CDR2 FQGNSA. The CDR3 spells CASSLVGVGGQPQHF. CDR3 bases: TGTGCCAGCAGCTTAGTAGGAGTGGGGGGTCAGCCCCAGCATTTT.

The chain uses TRBV2 and TRBJ1-1, with D unresolved. CDR1 is SNHLY and CDR2 is FYNNEI in the germline V gene. V lost 7 bases and J lost 8, with 14 bases in between. This CDR3 is 12 amino acids long. The CDR3, as DNA: TGTGCCAGCACCGCCGACGGGCGGGAAGCTTTCTTT. Translated: CASTADGREAFF.

The gene calls are TRBV2 and TRBJ2-3, with D unresolved. This CDR3 has 15 residues. Germline lookup yields CDR1 SNHLY and CDR2 FYNNEI. V was shortened by 11 bases and J by 1 base, with 19 bases between the two germline ends. The CDR3 reads CAHPRKGGGTDTQYF. In DNA form, the CDR3 reads TGTGCCCACCCGCGAAAAGGTGGAGGCACAGATACGCAGTATTTT.

The V gene is TRBV5-5, the J gene TRBJ2-5; D uncertain. This CDR3 comprises 14 residues. The V end lost 3 bases, the J end lost 2 bases, and 11 bases lay between the germline ends. Germline values: CDR1 SGHKS, CDR2 YYEKEE (reference sequence). CDR3 loop: CASSSPDQQETQYF. DNA of the CDR3: TGTGCCAGCAGCTCCCCGGACCAGCAAGAGACCCAGTACTTC.